The 14 T cell receptor beta chains listed next were all sequenced from one sample in a study of blood T cell repertoires in COVID-19. Assay: immunoSEQ multiplex PCR; the TCRdb copy retains only in-frame clones and omits some. The table includes 180,000 or so clones, about 83% detected once. Sequencing was performed on peripheral blood. The receptor source for this set is a person aged 70 to 85 with COVID-19, enrolled during active disease.

This chain uses TRBV4-1 with TRBJ2-5; D gene ambiguous. The CDR3 totals 13 residues. Trimming stripped 4 bases from V and 5 bases from J, with 11 bases between. CDR1 MGHRA and CDR2 YSYEKL come from the germline V gene. The CDR3 reads CASSPGQWETQYF. The CDR3 nucleotides are TGCGCCAGCAGCCCTGGGCAGTGGGAGACCCAGTACTTC.

The chain carries TRBV9 and TRBJ2-2; D not resolved. Trimming took 0 bases from V and 0 from J, leaving 9 bases between them. Germline assignment: CDR1 SGDLS and CDR2 YYNGEE. The CDR3 loop spans 16 amino acids. The CDR3 sequence: CASSVVGATNTGELFF. Here the CDR3 DNA reads TGTGCCAGCAGCGTAGTCGGAGCTACGAACACCGGGGAGCTGTTTTTT.

The chain couples TRBV19 to TRBJ1-5; D is perhaps TRBD1 (5 bases). V lost 3 bases, J lost 5 bases, and 14 bases lay in between. The germline gives CDR1 LNHDA, CDR2 SQIVND (reference sequence). The CDR3 spans 15 residues. The CDR3 loop reads CASSIGRGGHQPQHF. In nucleotides, the CDR3 is TGTGCCAGTAGTATTGGGAGGGGTGGGCATCAGCCCCAGCATTTT.

This chain links TRBV15 with TRBJ1-6, with TRBD1 matching 8 bases. The CDR3 spans 13 residues. Unmatched junction bases numbered 7, after V lost 8 bases and J lost 10 bases. Germline-derived CDR1 and CDR2 are LNHNV and YYDKDF (reference sequence). CDR3 residues: CATRSGGSSPLHF. CDR3 DNA sequence: TGTGCCACCCGCTCAGGGGGCTCGTCACCCCTCCACTTT.

This clone was observed a handful of times. This chain links TRBV19 with TRBJ2-1, with TRBD2 matching 10 bases. CDR3 length: 15 residues. J gave up 7 bases and V 5 bases, and 8 bases lay outside the gene matches. Germline loops: CDR1 LNHDA, CDR2 SQIVND (reference sequence). The CDR3, as DNA: TGTGCCAGTAGTTCCCTAGCGGGAGTGAGAAATGAGCAGTTCTTC. Its translation: CASSSLAGVRNEQFF.

This chain joins TRBV7-9 and TRBJ1-4, with D perhaps matching TRBD1 (6 bases). CDR1 is SEHNR and CDR2 is FQNEAQ in the germline V gene (reference sequence). Deletions cut 5 bases from V and 10 bases from J, with 23 bases between. The CDR3 has 16 residues. DNA of the CDR3: TGTGCCAGCAGCCCAGAAGGCGCACAGGGCCTAGGAAAACTGTTTTTT. Translating gives CASSPEGAQGLGKLFF.

This chain uses TRBV19 with TRBJ1-4; TRBD1 aligns across 9 bases. CDR1 is LNHDA and CDR2 is SQIVND in the germline V gene (reference sequence). The CDR3 loop spans 15 amino acids. The junction had 9 bases not matched to a gene; V was cut back by 5 bases and J by 8 bases. The CDR3 coding sequence is TGTGCCAGTAGTTCAACCGGGACAGGGAACGAAAAACTGTTTTTT. It is translated as CASSSTGTGNEKLFF.

This sequence joins TRBV28 and TRBJ2-1; D is perhaps TRBD1 (5 bases). CDR1 is MDHEN, CDR2 SYDVKM, per germline. Trimming stripped 3 bases from V and 2 bases from J, with 14 bases between. The CDR3 loop spans 16 amino acids. The CDR3 loop reads CASSLQGIAAYNEQFF. The CDR3 coding sequence is TGTGCCAGCAGTTTGCAGGGCATTGCAGCCTACAATGAGCAGTTCTTC.

The V gene is TRBV30, the J gene TRBJ1-5; D is possibly TRBD1 (6 bases). This CDR3 has 16 residues. The V and J ends lost 3 bases and 2 bases respectively, with 17 bases between them. Germline assignment: CDR1 GTSNPN and CDR2 SVGIG (reference sequence). Here the CDR3 DNA reads TGTGCCTGGAGCTCCTCAACAGGGACGGGCAATCAGCCCCAGCATTTT. Its translation: CAWSSSTGTGNQPQHF.

The chain uses TRBV6-6 and TRBJ2-7; maybe TRBD1 (5 bases). Germline CDR1 and CDR2: MNHNY and SVGAGI (reference sequence). V was trimmed by 6 bases and J by 4 bases, leaving 19 bases between them. This CDR3 comprises 15 residues. The CDR3 DNA is TGTGCCAGCAGCCCCCCAGGTCAGGGCTGGTACGAGCAGTACTTC. Encoded protein: CASSPPGQGWYEQYF.

The sample holds a few counts of this clone. This chain joins TRBV28 and TRBJ1-1; D possibly corresponds to TRBD1 (5 bases). The germline V gene encodes CDR1 MDHEN and CDR2 SYDVKM. Deletions cut 6 bases from V and 3 bases from J, with 14 bases between. This CDR3 is 14 amino acids long. CDR3 nucleotides: TGTGCCAGCAGAGTGTGGGGCGCGGACACTGAAGCTTTCTTT. Translation: CASRVWGADTEAFF.

The chain employs TRBV5-4 and TRBJ1-1; a possible D gene is TRBD1 (5 bases). The CDR3 runs to 14 residues. With 2 bases removed from V and 3 bases from J, the gap between germline ends came to 11 bases. From germline, CDR1 is SGHNT and CDR2 YYREEE (reference sequence). Here the CDR3 reads CASSFSWGDTEAFF. DNA for the CDR3: TGTGCCAGCAGCTTCTCTTGGGGGGACACTGAAGCTTTCTTT.

V usage is TRBV27 and J usage is TRBJ2-7, with D perhaps matching TRBD1 (5 bases). There are 15 residues in the CDR3. Per germline, CDR1 MNHEY and CDR2 SMNVEV (reference sequence). The germline V and J ends were trimmed by 8 bases and 6 bases, with 23 bases remaining between them. CDR3: CASRRVAQDYPEQYF. Here the CDR3 DNA reads TGTGCCAGCCGCAGGGTGGCCCAGGATTATCCCGAGCAGTACTTC.

CDR3 bases: TGTGCCAGCAGCTGGGATCGGACAGGGTACACTGAAGCTTTCTTT. This codes for CASSWDRTGYTEAFF. The chain links TRBV5-4 to TRBJ1-1; 8 positions agree with TRBD1. Germline lookup yields CDR1 SGHNT and CDR2 YYREEE (reference sequence). V shed 3 bases and J 3 bases; nucleotides not matched to a gene: 7. The CDR3 has 15 amino acids.